The clone carrying this T cell receptor (beta chain) was observed a single time. Its antigen is unknown. The data derive from a study of blood T cells in healthy people across ages. Study-wide context: There was about one barcoded beta molecule captured by template switching per two T cells. Findings and caveats of the study: Naive T cell percentage strongly correlated with TCR beta diversity.

Each donor's blood draw was roughly 9.8 milliliters of peripheral blood. The authors isolated at least 7 million PBMCs per sample. Alongside a J-beta primer mix, a sample-barcoded 5' primer served in a second PCR lasting about 7 to 11 cycles. One entry per CDR3 protein, called by TCRdb with MiXCR from the 5' RACE reads. The repertoire includes more than 1,400,000 distinct CDR3 sequences, roughly 40% of them detected once, and under 8% sits in the top ten. CDR1 is DFQATT, CDR2 SNEGSKA, per germline (reference sequence). The V gene lost 0 bases and the J gene lost 2 bases, with 14 bases spanning the gap. The CDR3 sequence is 16 residues long.

Sequencing used blood. The V gene is TRBV20-1, the J gene TRBJ1-5; D is possibly TRBD1 (6 bases). The TCR comes from a woman aged 18-30 years in good health. This chain's CDR3 is CSARERGAQGNQPQHF. The CDR3 bases are TGCAGTGCTAGAGAGAGGGGGGCTCAGGGCAATCAGCCCCAGCATTTT.